The 6 T cell receptor beta chains reported below all come from one sample, sequenced in a study of OX40 agonist ivuxolimab in advanced cancers. Sequenced by immunoSEQ multiplex PCR; TCRdb stores in-frame clones only, minus some. The sample yields about 28,000 clones, around four fifths seen once. The source material was CD4+ or CD8+ T cells sorted from blood, sampled in a trial of the OX40 agonist ivuxolimab. The receptors were gathered from an adult with an advanced solid tumor such as melanoma, head and neck, liver or kidney cancer.

V usage is TRBV7-2 and J usage is TRBJ1-5; possibly TRBD1 for D (5 bases). The germline gives CDR1 SGHTA, CDR2 FQGNSA. Trimming cost V 5 bases and J 4 bases, with 9 bases left between them. The CDR3 loop spans 13 amino acids. The CDR3, as DNA: TGTGCCAGCAGCAGGGGACCGAATCAGCCCCAGCATTTT. Translation gives CASSRGPNQPQHF.

V usage is TRBV4-3 and J usage is TRBJ2-7; 8 bases map to TRBD2. Trimming took 3 bases from V and 2 from J; bases not matched to a gene: 6. The V gene's germline CDR1 is LGHNA and CDR2 YSLEER. CDR3 size: 15 residues. CDR3 nucleotide sequence: TGCGCCAGCAGCCAGGGAGCGGGGGATACCTACGAGCAGTACTTC. Translating it yields CASSQGAGDTYEQYF.

This chain uses TRBV5-5 with TRBJ1-2, with D possibly being TRBD1 (5 bases). Germline V gives CDR1 SGHKS, CDR2 YYEKEE (reference sequence). The CDR3 runs 15 residues. The ends were cut back, 2 bases at V and 5 bases at J, with 16 bases in the middle. The CDR3 nucleotides read TGTGCCAGCAGCTTTTCAGGGACGGATCGATATGGCTACACCTTC. This gives the protein CASSFSGTDRYGYTF.

V is TRBV27 and J is TRBJ1-4; D might be TRBD1 (5 bases). V was clipped by 0 bases and J by 7 bases, with 15 bases between them. The CDR3 consists of 16 residues. Germline V lookup: CDR1 MNHEY, CDR2 SMNVEV (reference sequence). In DNA, the CDR3 is TGTGCCAGCAGTTTATCCCAAGGGGATGGGGGTGAAAAACTGTTTTTT. Amino acids: CASSLSQGDGGEKLFF.

The rearrangement links TRBV6-5 to TRBJ2-2; TRBD2 is a possible D gene (8 bases). Trimming cost V 5 bases and J 5 bases, with 15 bases left between them. Germline V lookup: CDR1 MNHEY, CDR2 SVGAGI. The CDR3 sequence is 15 residues long. In DNA form, the CDR3 reads TGTGCCAGCAGTCAGGGGGGCGGGGGGACCGGGGAGCTGTTTTTT. It encodes CASSQGGGGTGELFF.

The rearrangement links TRBV11-2 to TRBJ1-1, with no clear D. Per the germline V gene, CDR1 is SGHAT and CDR2 is FQNNGV. Deletions cut 1 base from V and 5 bases from J, with 14 bases between. The CDR3 contains 15 residues. The CDR3 region is CASSLGLGIWTEAFF. The CDR3 region has the DNA TGTGCCAGCAGCTTAGGGCTGGGAATTTGGACTGAAGCTTTCTTT.